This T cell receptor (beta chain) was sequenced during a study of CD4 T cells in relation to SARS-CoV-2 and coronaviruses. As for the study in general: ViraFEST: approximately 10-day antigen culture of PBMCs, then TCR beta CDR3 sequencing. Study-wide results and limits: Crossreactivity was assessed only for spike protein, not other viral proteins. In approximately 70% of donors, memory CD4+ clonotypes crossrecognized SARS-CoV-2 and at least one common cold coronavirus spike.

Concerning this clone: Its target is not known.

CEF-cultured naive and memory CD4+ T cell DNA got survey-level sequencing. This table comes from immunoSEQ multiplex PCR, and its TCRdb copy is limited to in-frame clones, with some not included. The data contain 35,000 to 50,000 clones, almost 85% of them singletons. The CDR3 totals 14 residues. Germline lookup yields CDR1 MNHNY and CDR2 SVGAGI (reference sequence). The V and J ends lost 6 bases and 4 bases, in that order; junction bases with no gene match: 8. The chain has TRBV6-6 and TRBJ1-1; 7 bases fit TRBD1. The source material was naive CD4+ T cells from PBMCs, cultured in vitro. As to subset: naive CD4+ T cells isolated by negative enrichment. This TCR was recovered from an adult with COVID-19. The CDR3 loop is CASRLQGSGTEAFF. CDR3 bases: TGTGCCAGCAGACTACAGGGGAGTGGCACTGAAGCTTTCTTT.